This T cell receptor beta chain emerged from a study of cytomegalovirus exposure and HLA in healthy donors. The CDR3 is 15 amino acids. The germline V gene has CDR1 LNHNV and CDR2 YYDKDF (reference sequence). Amplification used 60 Vbeta primers and 13 Jbeta primers. Some clones are missing from TCRdb's copy, which holds only in-frame ones; the method was immunoSEQ multiplex PCR. Of some 150,000 clones listed, over 75% were seen once; the top ten hold roughly 4.2%. As regards this clone: Its antigen is unknown.

Study-level findings and limits: Indistinguishable V segments, including TRBV6-2 and TRBV6-3, were excluded. One cluster of highly shared sequence variants probably arose as a sequencing artifact.

This clonotype was sampled from a man in his forties or fifties in good health and CMV-seronegative. The sequenced material came from PBMCs. The chain combines TRBV15 with TRBJ2-5; 9 nucleotides agree with TRBD1. The J call is doubtful: the DNA matches TRBJ2-7 better. CDR3 loop: CATSTPGQGVCEQYF. DNA of the CDR3: TGTGCCACCAGCACGCCGGGACAGGGAGTTTGCGAGCAGTACTTC.